This T cell receptor beta chain emerged from a study of cytomegalovirus exposure and HLA in healthy donors. The junction had 15 bases not matched to a gene; V was cut back by 0 bases and J by 5 bases. This CDR3 has 19 residues. The V gene's germline CDR1 is LGHNA and CDR2 YSLEER. General study points: Later analysis demonstrated an association between a missense DCLRE1C variant and TCR beta V- and J-gene trimming. The study recorded more than 150 TCR beta chains that were cytomegalovirus-associated.

PCR primers comprised 60 Vbeta and 13 Jbeta primers. Some clones are missing from TCRdb's copy, which holds only in-frame ones; the method was immunoSEQ multiplex PCR. This table holds some 160,000 clones, under 90% found once. As for this clone: The antigen is unknown.

The specimen sequenced was PBMCs. The receptor's source is a boy younger than 10 in good health and CMV-seronegative. The chain is built from TRBV4-3 and TRBJ2-2, with TRBD1 matching over 7 bases. As DNA, the CDR3 is TGCGCCAGCAGCCAAGATTACGTAGCGTCCACAGGGGTAACCGGGGAGCTGTTTTTT. Protein sequence: CASSQDYVASTGVTGELFF.